The sample holds a few counts of the clone carrying this TCR beta chain. Antigen unknown. The use of a sample-barcoded 5' primer and a J-beta primer mix characterized a second PCR of 7 to 11 cycles. Using its own MiXCR run on the 5' RACE reads, TCRdb lists one record per CDR3 protein. This table holds 1.5 million or so distinct CDR3 sequences, roughly 40% found once. This CDR3 spans 13 amino acids. V shed 6 bases and J 7 bases; nucleotides not matched to a gene: 11. Germline V gene data show CDR1 as SQVTM and CDR2 as ANQGSEA. The record originates from a study of blood T cells in healthy people across ages. Study-wide points: Higher naive T cell percentage went strongly together with higher TCR beta diversity.

The source material was blood. V and J are TRBV29-1 and TRBJ1-2; 7 bases are shared with TRBD1. This clonotype originated in a woman between 18 and 29 years old in good health. CDR3 residues: CSVLGQASVGYTF. The CDR3 nucleotides are TGCAGCGTGCTCGGACAGGCGAGCGTTGGCTACACCTTC.